This T cell receptor beta chain was sequenced for a study of OX40 agonist ivuxolimab in advanced cancers. This CDR3 has 14 residues. In germline, CDR1 is MDHEN, CDR2 SYDVKM. Trimming took off 8 bases at V and 4 bases at J, with 15 bases between the two ends. The repertoire was sequenced with immunoSEQ multiplex PCR; TCRdb's copy has only in-frame clones and lacks some. Of under 60,000 clones in the sample, roughly four fifths were seen once. Here the sequenced sample was CD4+ or CD8+ T cells sorted from blood, taken in a trial of the OX40 agonist ivuxolimab. The genes are TRBV28 and TRBJ1-3, with D possibly being TRBD1 (5 bases). The TCR was taken from an adult with an advanced solid tumor such as melanoma, head and neck, liver or kidney cancer. The CDR3 is CASETRAAGNTIYF. The CDR3, as DNA: TGTGCCAGCGAAACCAGGGCAGCAGGAAACACCATATATTTT.